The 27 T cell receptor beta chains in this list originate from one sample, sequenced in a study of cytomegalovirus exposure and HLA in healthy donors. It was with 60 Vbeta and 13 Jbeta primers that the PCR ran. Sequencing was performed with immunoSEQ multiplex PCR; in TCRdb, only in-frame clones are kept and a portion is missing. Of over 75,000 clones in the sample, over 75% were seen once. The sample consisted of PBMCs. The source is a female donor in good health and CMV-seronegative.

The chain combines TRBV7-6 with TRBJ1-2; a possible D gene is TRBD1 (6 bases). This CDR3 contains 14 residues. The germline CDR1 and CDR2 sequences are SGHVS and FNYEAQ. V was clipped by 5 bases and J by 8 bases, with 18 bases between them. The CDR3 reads CASSAGRDMTGYTF. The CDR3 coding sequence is TGTGCCAGCAGCGCAGGCCGGGACATGACCGGCTACACCTTC.

The CDR3 reads CASSIQGKATEAFF. The CDR3 DNA is TGTGCCAGTAGTATACAGGGGAAGGCCACTGAAGCTTTCTTT. The genes are TRBV19 and TRBJ1-1, with D tentatively TRBD1 (6 bases). The V end lost 2 bases, the J end lost 4 bases, and 11 bases lay between the germline ends. This CDR3 has 14 amino acids. Germline V gene sequence: CDR1 LNHDA, CDR2 SQIVND (reference sequence).

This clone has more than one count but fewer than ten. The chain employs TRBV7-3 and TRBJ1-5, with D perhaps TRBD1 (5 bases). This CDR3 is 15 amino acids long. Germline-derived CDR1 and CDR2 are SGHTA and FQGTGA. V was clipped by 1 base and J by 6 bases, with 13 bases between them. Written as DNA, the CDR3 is TGTGCCAGCAGCTTAAAGGGCGGGGCAGGTCAGCCCCAGCATTTT. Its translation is CASSLKGGAGQPQHF.

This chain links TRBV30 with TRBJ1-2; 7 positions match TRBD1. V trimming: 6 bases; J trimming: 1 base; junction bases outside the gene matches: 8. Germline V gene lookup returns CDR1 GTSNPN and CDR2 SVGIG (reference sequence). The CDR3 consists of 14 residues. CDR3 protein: CACRQQGSNYGYTF. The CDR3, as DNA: TGTGCCTGCCGACAACAGGGGAGTAACTATGGCTACACCTTC.

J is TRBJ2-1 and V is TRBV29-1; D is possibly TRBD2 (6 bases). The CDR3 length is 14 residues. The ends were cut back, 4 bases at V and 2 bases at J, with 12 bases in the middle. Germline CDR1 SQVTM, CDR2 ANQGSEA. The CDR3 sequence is CSVVGSGTYNEQFF. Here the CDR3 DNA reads TGCAGCGTTGTTGGTAGCGGAACCTACAATGAGCAGTTCTTC.

Here the CDR3 reads CASSLGTANFYEAFF. As DNA, the CDR3 is TGCGCCAGCAGCTTGGGGACAGCTAACTTTTATGAAGCTTTCTTT. The V call is TRBV5-1, the J call TRBJ1-1; D is possibly TRBD1 (6 bases). Germline lookup yields CDR1 SGHRS and CDR2 YFSETQ. The CDR3 covers 15 residues. Trimming cost V 0 bases and J 7 bases, with 16 bases left between them.

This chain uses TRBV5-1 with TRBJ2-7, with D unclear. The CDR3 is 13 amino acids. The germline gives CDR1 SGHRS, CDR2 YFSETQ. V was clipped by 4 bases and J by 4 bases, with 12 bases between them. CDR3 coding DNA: TGCGCCAGCAGCCGAAGTGACACTTACGAGCAGTACTTC. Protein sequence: CASSRSDTYEQYF.

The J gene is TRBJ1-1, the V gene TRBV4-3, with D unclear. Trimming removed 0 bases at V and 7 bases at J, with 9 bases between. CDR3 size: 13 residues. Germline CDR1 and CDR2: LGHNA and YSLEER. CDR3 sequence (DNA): TGCGCCAGCAGCCAAGAGTGGGCTAATGAAGCTTTCTTT. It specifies CASSQEWANEAFF.

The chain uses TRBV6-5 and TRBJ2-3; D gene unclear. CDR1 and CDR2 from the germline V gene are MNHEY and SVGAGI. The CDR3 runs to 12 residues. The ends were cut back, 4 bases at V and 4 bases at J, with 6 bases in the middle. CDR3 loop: CASSSGADTQYF. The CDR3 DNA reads TGTGCCAGCAGTTCCGGTGCAGATACGCAGTATTTT.

Written as DNA, the CDR3 is TGCGCCAGCAGCTTGGGGCAGGTTGATTCACCCCTCCACTTT. It is translated as CASSLGQVDSPLHF. V is TRBV5-1 and J is TRBJ1-6; D gene uncertain. V was clipped by 0 bases and J by 8 bases, with 9 bases between them. This CDR3 comprises 14 residues. Germline V lookup: CDR1 SGHRS, CDR2 YFSETQ.

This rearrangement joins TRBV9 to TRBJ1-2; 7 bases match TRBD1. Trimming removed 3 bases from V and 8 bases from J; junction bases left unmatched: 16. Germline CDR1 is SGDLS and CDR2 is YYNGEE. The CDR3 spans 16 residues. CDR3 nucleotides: TGTGCCAGCAGCGAGAGGGGGCAGGGACGCGTTGGAGGCTACACCTTC. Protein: CASSERGQGRVGGYTF.

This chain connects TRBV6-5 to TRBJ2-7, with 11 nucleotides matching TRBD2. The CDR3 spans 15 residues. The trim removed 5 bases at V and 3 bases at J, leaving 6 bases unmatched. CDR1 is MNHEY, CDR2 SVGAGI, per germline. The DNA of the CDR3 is TGTGCCAGCAGTCAGGGGACTAGCGGTCTCTACGAGCAGTACTTC. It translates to CASSQGTSGLYEQYF.

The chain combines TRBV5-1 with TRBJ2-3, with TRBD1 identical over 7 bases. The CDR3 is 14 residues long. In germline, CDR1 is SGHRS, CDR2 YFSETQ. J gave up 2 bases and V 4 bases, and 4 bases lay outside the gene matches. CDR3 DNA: TGCGCCAGCAGCGGGGACAGTATCACAGATACGCAGTATTTT. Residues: CASSGDSITDTQYF.

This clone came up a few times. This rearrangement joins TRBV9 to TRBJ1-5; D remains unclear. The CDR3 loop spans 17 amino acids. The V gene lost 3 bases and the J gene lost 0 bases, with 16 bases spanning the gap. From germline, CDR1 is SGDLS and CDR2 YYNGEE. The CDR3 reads CASSAGSGEYSNQPQHF. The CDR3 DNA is TGTGCCAGCAGCGCGGGCAGCGGTGAATATAGCAATCAGCCCCAGCATTTT.

CDR3 DNA: TGTGCCAGCAGTTTTAGTGCGGGAGGCTACAATGAGCAGTTCTTC. Translation: CASSFSAGGYNEQFF. This chain connects TRBV27 to TRBJ2-1; 8 nucleotides match TRBD2. V shed 3 bases, J shed 3 bases, and the junction held 4 bases outside the gene matches. CDR1 is MNHEY and CDR2 is SMNVEV in the germline V gene (reference sequence). The CDR3 spans 15 residues.

The CDR3 is CASSESLTENTGELFF. The CDR3 DNA reads TGCGCCAGCAGTGAGTCGCTTACAGAAAACACCGGGGAGCTGTTTTTT. V and J are TRBV10-2 and TRBJ2-2, with unresolved D. Trimming left V 0 bases short and J 2 bases short, with 10 bases between. The germline CDR1 and CDR2 sequences are WSHSY and SAAADI. The CDR3 is 16 amino acids.

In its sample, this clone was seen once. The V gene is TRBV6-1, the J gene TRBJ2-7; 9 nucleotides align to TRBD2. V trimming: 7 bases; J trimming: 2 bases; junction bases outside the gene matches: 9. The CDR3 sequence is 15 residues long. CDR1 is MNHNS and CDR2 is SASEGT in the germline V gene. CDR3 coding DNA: TGTGCCAGCATCGGTAGCGGGGGAGGAGCCTACGAGCAGTACTTC. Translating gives CASIGSGGGAYEQYF.

Written as DNA, the CDR3 is TGTGCCAGCAGTTCGGGACTAGCGGGAGTAAATGAGCAGTTCTTC. Protein: CASSSGLAGVNEQFF. The chain links TRBV28 to TRBJ2-1; the match to TRBD2 covers 14 bases. Unmatched junction bases numbered 3, after V lost 4 bases and J lost 7 bases. Germline V gives CDR1 MDHEN, CDR2 SYDVKM. This CDR3 contains 15 residues.

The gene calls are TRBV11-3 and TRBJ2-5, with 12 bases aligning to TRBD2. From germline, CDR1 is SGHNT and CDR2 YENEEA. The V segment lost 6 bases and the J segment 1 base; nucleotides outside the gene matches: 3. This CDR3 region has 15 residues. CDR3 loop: CASSKLAGGQETQYF. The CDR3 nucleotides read TGTGCCAGCAGTAAACTAGCGGGAGGCCAAGAGACCCAGTACTTC.

CDR3 protein: CASTLQGDYGYTF. Here the CDR3 DNA reads TGTGCCAGCACCCTACAGGGGGACTATGGCTACACCTTC. This chain connects TRBV28 to TRBJ1-2, with 8 bases identical to TRBD1. The ends lost 7 bases at V and 3 bases at J; junction bases unmatched: 4. CDR1 and CDR2 (germline): MDHEN, SYDVKM. This CDR3 is 13 amino acids long.

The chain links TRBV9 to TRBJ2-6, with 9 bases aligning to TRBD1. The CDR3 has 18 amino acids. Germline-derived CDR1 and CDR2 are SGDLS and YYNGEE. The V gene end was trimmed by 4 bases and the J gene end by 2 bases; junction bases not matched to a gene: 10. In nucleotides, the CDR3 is TGTGCCAGCAGCACAATCCCGGGACAGGGAACTGGGGCCAACGTCCTGACTTTC. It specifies CASSTIPGQGTGANVLTF.

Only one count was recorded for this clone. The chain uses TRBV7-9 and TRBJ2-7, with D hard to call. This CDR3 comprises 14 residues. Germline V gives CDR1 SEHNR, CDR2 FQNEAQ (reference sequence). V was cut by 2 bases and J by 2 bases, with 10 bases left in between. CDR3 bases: TGTGCCAGCAGCTTATTAGCTGCGACCTACGAGCAGTACTTC. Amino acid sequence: CASSLLAATYEQYF.

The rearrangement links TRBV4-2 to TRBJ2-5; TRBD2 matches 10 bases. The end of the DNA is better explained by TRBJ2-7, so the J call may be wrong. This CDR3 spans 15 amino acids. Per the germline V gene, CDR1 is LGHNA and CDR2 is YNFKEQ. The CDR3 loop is CASSQETSGNYEQYF. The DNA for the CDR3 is TGTGCCAGCAGCCAAGAAACTAGCGGGAACTACGAGCAGTACTTC.

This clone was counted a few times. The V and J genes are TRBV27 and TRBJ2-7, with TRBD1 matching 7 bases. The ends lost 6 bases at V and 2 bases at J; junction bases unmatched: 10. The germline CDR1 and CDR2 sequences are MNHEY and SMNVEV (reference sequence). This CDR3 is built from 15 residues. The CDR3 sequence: CASSSRDSRTYEQYF. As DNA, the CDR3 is TGTGCCAGCAGCTCCCGGGACAGTAGAACCTACGAGCAGTACTTC.

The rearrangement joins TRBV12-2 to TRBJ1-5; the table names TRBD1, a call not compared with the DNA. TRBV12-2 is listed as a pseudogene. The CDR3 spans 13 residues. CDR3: CASRGRGLRPQHF. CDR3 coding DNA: TGTGCAAGTCGCGGCAGGGGGCTTAGGCCCCAGCATTTT.

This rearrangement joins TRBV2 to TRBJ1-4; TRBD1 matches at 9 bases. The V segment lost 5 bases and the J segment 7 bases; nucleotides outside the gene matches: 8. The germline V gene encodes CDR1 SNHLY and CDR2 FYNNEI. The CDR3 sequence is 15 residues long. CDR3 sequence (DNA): TGTGCCAGCAGTTGGCAGGGACAGGGAAGTGAAAAACTGTTTTTT. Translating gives CASSWQGQGSEKLFF.

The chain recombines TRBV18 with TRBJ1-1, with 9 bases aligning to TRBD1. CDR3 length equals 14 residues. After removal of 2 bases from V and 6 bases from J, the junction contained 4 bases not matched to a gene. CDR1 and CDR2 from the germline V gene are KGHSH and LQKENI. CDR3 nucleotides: TGTGCCAGCTCACCAGACAGGGGGATCCCTGAAGCTTTCTTT. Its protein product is CASSPDRGIPEAFF.